Listed below are T cell receptor beta chains from one sample, sequenced in a study of blood T cell repertoires in COVID-19. Profiled with immunoSEQ multiplex PCR; TCRdb holds only in-frame clones, not every one. Of some 270,000 clones detected, approximately 83% appear once; the ten largest clones hold 4% to 4.5%. The sequenced sample was PBMCs or T cells enriched from blood (not recorded which). The source is a woman in her thirties who had recovered from COVID-19. The CDR3 runs from the conserved cysteine through the conserved F or W.

V gene,CDR3 protein
TRBV2,CASSGQGAVYEQYF
TRBV4-2,CASSQDTSGSLGETQYF
TRBV29-1,CSVEEGGEAFF
TRBV7-9,CASSLASTLRDEKLFF
TRBV28,CASSFRRDHYGYTF
TRBV4-1,CASSQDLFTDTQYF
TRBV28,CAVPAVQGAGTGELFF
TRBV7-3,CASSFSGPLDEQYF
TRBV6-5,CASSYGQGVGTQYF
TRBV5-1,CASSSGQRGGELFF
TRBV28,CASREGLRYDYTF
TRBV14,CASSPAGATGELFF
TRBV10-3,CAISDDRVPNTGELFF
TRBV6-5,CASSLGGGSPLHF
TRBV6-5,CASSSSLLATNEKLFF
TRBV15,CATSRDSQNYGYTF
TRBV7-9,CASSISTGGYTPLSGANVLTF
TRBV4-1,CASSQDRGTQPYEQYF
TRBV12-5,CASGSGTSGNIDEQFF
TRBV18,CASSQQGPGTEAFF
TRBV4-1,CASSQVGSPGLVGYEQFF
TRBV10-1,CASSRAEQGEAFF
TRBV6-5,CASKWESQGGQPQHF
TRBV27,CASSPGTGTGYTF